These 22 T cell receptor beta chains originate from one sample sequenced in a study of shared clonotypes between healthy human individuals. Generated by immunoSEQ multiplex PCR, the TCRdb table keeps only in-frame clones and is missing some. The sample has roughly 1.5 million clones; approximately 98% are singletons. Sequencing was done on a sample of naive CD4+ T cells sorted from blood. Indicated subset: CD45RA+ positively selected. These TCRs come from a man under 40 in good health.

The chain combines TRBV4-2 with TRBJ1-5; perhaps TRBD1 as D (5 bases). Trimming removed 1 base at V and 5 bases at J, with 12 bases between. The germline CDR1 and CDR2 sequences are LGHNA and YNFKEQ. CDR3 size: 15 residues. CDR3 DNA: TGTGCCAGCAGCCAAGTACGACAGCCCGATCAGCCCCAGCATTTT. Encoded protein: CASSQVRQPDQPQHF.

The chain has TRBV2 and TRBJ2-1; D is unresolved. Germline V gene lookup returns CDR1 SNHLY and CDR2 FYNNEI. CDR3 size: 16 residues. V lost 4 bases and J lost 2, with 15 bases in between. The DNA for the CDR3 is TGTGCCAGCAGTGGACGGCCTTGGGCGGCCTACAATGAGCAGTTCTTC. This codes for CASSGRPWAAYNEQFF.

The chain has TRBV9 and TRBJ2-7; 7 positions agree with TRBD2. CDR1 and CDR2 from the germline V gene are SGDLS and YYNGEE. This CDR3 is built from 14 residues. V trimming: 4 bases; J trimming: 3 bases; junction bases outside the gene matches: 7. CDR3 loop: CASSLAGDLYEQYF. CDR3 nucleotide sequence: TGTGCCAGCAGCTTGGCGGGGGATCTCTACGAGCAGTACTTC. The whole variable domain, filled in from reference TRBV9 and TRBJ2-7, reads DSGVTQTPKHLITATGQRVTLRCSPRSGDLSVYWYQQSLDQGLQFLIQYYNGEERAKGNILERFSAQQFPDLHSELNLSSLELGDSALYFCASSLAGDLYEQYFGPGTRLTVT.

The rearrangement links TRBV5-1 to TRBJ2-1; 7 bases are a match to TRBD2. The trim removed 4 bases at V and 2 bases at J, leaving 9 bases unmatched. From germline, CDR1 is SGHRS and CDR2 YFSETQ. The CDR3 sequence is 16 residues long. CDR3 coding DNA: TGCGCCAGCAGCATCGGACTAGAACCCACCTACAATGAGCAGTTCTTC. It is translated as CASSIGLEPTYNEQFF.

The chain joins TRBV28 to TRBJ1-1, with TRBD1 as a possible D gene (5 bases). The CDR3 sequence is 13 residues long. V lost 3 bases and J lost 4, with 9 bases in between. Germline V lookup: CDR1 MDHEN, CDR2 SYDVKM. The CDR3 spells CASSFRGSTEAFF. For the CDR3, the DNA is TGTGCCAGCAGTTTTCGGGGGAGCACTGAAGCTTTCTTT.

With respect to this clone: This sample includes further DNA sequences coding for the same CDR3. The DNA for the CDR3 is TGTGCCAGCAGCGTATCGGGAGACACAGATACGCAGTATTTT. Amino acids: CASSVSGDTDTQYF. This chain links TRBV9 with TRBJ2-3, with D possibly TRBD2 on 6 matching bases. CDR1 is SGDLS, CDR2 YYNGEE, per germline. V gave up 1 base and J gave up 2 bases, with 8 bases separating them. This CDR3 is built from 14 residues.

The genes are TRBV29-1 and TRBJ1-1; 7 bases match TRBD1. The CDR3 loop spans 12 amino acids. Per the germline V gene, CDR1 is SQVTM and CDR2 is ANQGSEA. The CDR3 coding sequence is TGCAGTGCTACGGACAGGCCACACGGAGCTTTCTTT. Protein: CSATDRPHGAFF.

This sequence joins TRBV10-2 and TRBJ2-7, with 13 bases lining up with TRBD2. CDR1 WSHSY and CDR2 SAAADI come from the germline V gene. CDR3 length: 14 residues. V trimming: 6 bases; J trimming: 5 bases; junction bases outside the gene matches: 4. Here the CDR3 reads CASSGLAGVHEQYF. The CDR3 DNA follows: TGCGCCAGCAGCGGACTAGCGGGAGTTCACGAGCAGTACTTC.

The chain employs TRBV5-1 and TRBJ2-7; D may correspond to TRBD1 or TRBD2 (6 bases each). Deletions cut 3 bases from V and 6 bases from J, with 10 bases between. The CDR3 sequence is 12 residues long. Germline CDR1 is SGHRS and CDR2 is YFSETQ. The CDR3 nucleotides are TGCGCCAGCAGCTCACAGGGACTCGAGCAGTACTTC. This sequence encodes CASSSQGLEQYF.

The genes are TRBV28 and TRBJ2-5, with D possibly being TRBD2 (5 bases). Deletions cut 5 bases from V and 4 bases from J, with 17 bases between. Germline V gene lookup returns CDR1 MDHEN and CDR2 SYDVKM. The CDR3 is 15 residues long. The CDR3 spells CASSPPGELGETQYF. The DNA of the CDR3 is TGTGCCAGCAGTCCGCCCGGGGAATTAGGAGAGACCCAGTACTTC.

This clone has only one observation. The chain links TRBV7-2 to TRBJ1-1; possible D gene TRBD1, 6 bases. Trimming stripped 6 bases from V and 4 bases from J, with 12 bases between. The CDR3 is 13 residues long. Germline values: CDR1 SGHTA, CDR2 FQGNSA. Written as DNA, the CDR3 is TGTGCCAGCAGTTCCACAGGGAGCACTGAAGCTTTCTTT. Its protein product is CASSSTGSTEAFF.

The chain recombines TRBV7-9 with TRBJ2-5; 8 positions match TRBD1. From germline, CDR1 is SEHNR and CDR2 FQNEAQ (reference sequence). This CDR3 is built from 15 residues. The ends lost 1 base at V and 2 bases at J; junction bases unmatched: 3. The CDR3 protein is CASSLVTGGQETQYF. CDR3 DNA: TGTGCCAGCAGCTTAGTTACAGGGGGACAAGAGACCCAGTACTTC.

The J gene is TRBJ2-1, the V gene TRBV5-6, with 10 bases identical to TRBD2. V trimming: 4 bases; J trimming: 4 bases; junction bases outside the gene matches: 8. This CDR3 has 16 amino acids. Germline CDR1 reads SGHDT; CDR2 reads YYEEEE. The CDR3 bases are TGTGCCAGCAGCCATAACGAACTAGCGGGATACAATGAGCAGTTCTTC. Translated: CASSHNELAGYNEQFF. The full variable domain, its missing parts supplied by reference TRBV5-6 and TRBJ2-1, is DAGVTQSPTHLIKTRGQQVTLRCSPKSGHDTVSWYQQALGQGPQFIFQYYEEEERQRGNFPDRFSGHQFPNYSSELNVNALLLGDSALYLCASSHNELAGYNEQFFGPGTRLTVL.

The rearrangement links TRBV5-1 to TRBJ1-2; 11 positions match TRBD1. The germline V gene has CDR1 SGHRS and CDR2 YFSETQ. CDR3 length: 16 residues. After removal of 3 bases from V and 1 base from J, the junction contained 5 bases not matched to a gene. The CDR3 sequence is CASSSGQGAGNYGYTF. In DNA form, the CDR3 reads TGCGCCAGCAGCTCAGGACAGGGGGCGGGTAACTATGGCTACACCTTC.

V is TRBV5-1 and J is TRBJ2-7; D gene ambiguous. Germline values: CDR1 SGHRS, CDR2 YFSETQ. V gave up 0 bases and J gave up 2 bases, with 12 bases separating them. The CDR3 runs to 15 residues. In nucleotides, the CDR3 is TGCGCCAGCAGCTTGGGGCTAGGGAATCCCTACGAGCAGTACTTC. Its translation: CASSLGLGNPYEQYF.

DNA of the CDR3: TGTGCTAGTGGTTTGGTACATCAAGGGGGCAGATATGGCTACACCTTC. This sequence encodes CASGLVHQGGRYGYTF. The chain couples TRBV12-5 to TRBJ1-2; 7 bases are a match to TRBD1. Looked up from germline, CDR1 is LGHNT and CDR2 is FRNRAP. The CDR3 covers 16 residues. V shed 0 bases and J 5 bases; nucleotides not matched to a gene: 9.

This chain links TRBV7-2 with TRBJ1-2, with a weak D call TRBD1 (6 bases). Trimming cost V 5 bases and J 8 bases, with 21 bases left between them. Germline V gene sequence: CDR1 SGHTA, CDR2 FQGNSA. CDR3 size: 15 residues. CDR3 nucleotide sequence: TGTGCCAGCAGCGATCGTTTGGGGGGCGGCCGCGGCTACACCTTC. Amino acids: CASSDRLGGGRGYTF.

V and J are TRBV19 and TRBJ1-2; no clear D gene. Germline V gene data show CDR1 as LNHDA and CDR2 as SQIVND (reference sequence). V shed 7 bases and J shed 4 bases, with 10 bases lying between them. The CDR3 totals 12 residues. The CDR3 nucleotides are TGTGCCAGTATTGGACTCACCTATGGCTACACCTTC. Its protein product is CASIGLTYGYTF.

The rearrangement links TRBV28 to TRBJ2-7; D remains unclear. Deletions cut 2 bases from V and 2 bases from J, with 7 bases between. The CDR3 loop spans 13 amino acids. Germline values: CDR1 MDHEN, CDR2 SYDVKM. The CDR3 region has the DNA TGTGCCAGCAGTTTAACAGCCACCTACGAGCAGTACTTC. Residues: CASSLTATYEQYF.

This chain connects TRBV9 to TRBJ2-7, with 10 bases that match TRBD2. Germline-derived CDR1 and CDR2 are SGDLS and YYNGEE. The V segment lost 0 bases and the J segment 6 bases; nucleotides outside the gene matches: 3. This CDR3 region has 14 residues. The CDR3 region has the DNA TGTGCCAGCAGCGTAGACCTAGCGGGAGCCGAGCAGTACTTC. Encoded protein: CASSVDLAGAEQYF.

The chain links TRBV11-3 to TRBJ2-7; the D is unclear. Trimming took off 1 base at V and 5 bases at J, with 9 bases between the two ends. The length of the CDR3 is 13 residues. From germline, CDR1 is SGHNT and CDR2 YENEEA. The chain's CDR3 is CASSLGTGHEQYF. CDR3 nucleotides: TGTGCCAGCAGCTTAGGGACGGGCCACGAGCAGTACTTC. The full variable domain, rest sourced from reference TRBV11-3 and TRBJ2-7, is EAGVVQSPRYKIIEKKQPVAFWCNPISGHNTLYWYLQNLGQGPELLIRYENEEAVDDSQLPKDRFSAERLKGVDSTLKIQPAELGDSAVYLCASSLGTGHEQYFGPGTRLTVT.

The chain links TRBV7-2 to TRBJ2-1, with TRBD1 identical over 11 bases. The CDR3 is 16 amino acids. V gave up 3 bases and J gave up 6 bases; unmatched junction bases: 7. CDR1 and CDR2 from the germline V gene are SGHTA and FQGNSA. CDR3 amino acids: CASSFSAGTGGNEQFF. The CDR3 coding sequence is TGTGCCAGCAGCTTTTCCGCCGGGACAGGGGGCAATGAGCAGTTCTTC.